These T cell receptor beta chains were read from a single sample in a study of patients and donors after allogeneic stem cell transplantation. Each CDR3 protein is one row after TCRdb ran MiXCR on the RT-PCR reads. The sample consists of roughly 30,000 distinct CDR3 sequences, about 6.8% of them appearing once. Material for sequencing was blood, either unsorted or a sorted T cell fraction (not recorded which). These receptors were taken from a human donor who was either an allogeneic HSCT recipient or a stem cell or donor lymphocyte infusion donor (not recorded which). It is not recorded whose cells these are; they may come from a transplant donor. CDR3s include the opening cysteine and the closing phenylalanine or tryptophan. Clone size is given for some rows only: seen once, a few or many times, or a class if the clone is expanded.

size,V,J,CDR3
-,TRBV24-1,TRBJ2-2,CATSGPRQLNTGELFF
many,TRBV18,TRBJ1-1,CASSPRQGGTNTEAFF
few,TRBV9,TRBJ2-1,CASSVGFSGSFGEQFF
few,TRBV7-9,TRBJ2-7,CASSRQGSYEQYF
few,TRBV12-5,TRBJ2-2,CASGSSVDAGGRDTGELFF
medium-sized,TRBV7-2,TRBJ1-2,CASRTGTGNYGYTF
many,TRBV27,TRBJ1-5,CASSPTGRVVRQPQHF
few,TRBV6-2/TRBV6-3,TRBJ1-1,CALPGAHEAFF
few,TRBV28,TRBJ2-3,CASSPHIMAGAVDTQYF
many,TRBV14,TRBJ1-1,CASSQWGVGTEAFF
many,TRBV28,TRBJ1-4,CASSSPGLGREKLFF
many,TRBV28,TRBJ1-4,CASRGQGAWLRLFF
-,TRBV7-2,TRBJ2-1,CASSLVAAYNEQFF
-,TRBV28,TRBJ2-3,CASSTVVGLAGGADTQYF
many,TRBV27,TRBJ1-6,CASRLGPAANSPLHF
many,TRBV28,TRBJ2-1,CASSLYNEQFF
-,TRBV11-2,TRBJ2-1,CASSLWEVNEQFF
many,TRBV27,TRBJ1-2,CASSSSANYGYTF
few,TRBV15,TRBJ2-7,CATSRNSGAIPLEQYF
many,TRBV20-1,TRBJ2-3,CSASTWREKVDTQYF